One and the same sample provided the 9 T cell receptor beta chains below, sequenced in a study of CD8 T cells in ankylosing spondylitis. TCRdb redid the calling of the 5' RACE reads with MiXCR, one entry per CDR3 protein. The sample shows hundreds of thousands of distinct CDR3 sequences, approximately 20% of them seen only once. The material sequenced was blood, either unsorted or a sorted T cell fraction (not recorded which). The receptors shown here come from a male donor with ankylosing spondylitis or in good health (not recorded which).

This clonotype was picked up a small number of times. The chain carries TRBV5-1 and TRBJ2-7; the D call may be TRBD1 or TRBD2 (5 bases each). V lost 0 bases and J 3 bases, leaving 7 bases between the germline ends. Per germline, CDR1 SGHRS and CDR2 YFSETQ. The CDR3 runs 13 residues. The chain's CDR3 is CASSLGDGYEQYV. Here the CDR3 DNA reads TGCGCCAGCAGCTTGGGGGACGGCTACGAGCAGTACGTC.

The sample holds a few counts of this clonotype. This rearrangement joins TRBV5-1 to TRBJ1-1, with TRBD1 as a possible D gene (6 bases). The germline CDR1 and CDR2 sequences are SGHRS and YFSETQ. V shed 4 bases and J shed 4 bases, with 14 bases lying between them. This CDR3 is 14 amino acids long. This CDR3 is CASSATRGGTEAFF. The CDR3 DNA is TGCGCCAGCAGCGCTACCAGGGGCGGCACTGAAGCTTTCTTT.

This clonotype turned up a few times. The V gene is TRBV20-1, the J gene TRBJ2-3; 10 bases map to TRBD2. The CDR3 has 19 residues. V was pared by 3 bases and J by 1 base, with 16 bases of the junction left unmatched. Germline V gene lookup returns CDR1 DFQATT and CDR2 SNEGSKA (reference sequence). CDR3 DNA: TGCAGTGCTAGCACTGGGCTAGCGGGAGCCCTAGGTCGCACAGATACGCAGTATTTT. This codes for CSASTGLAGALGRTDTQYF.

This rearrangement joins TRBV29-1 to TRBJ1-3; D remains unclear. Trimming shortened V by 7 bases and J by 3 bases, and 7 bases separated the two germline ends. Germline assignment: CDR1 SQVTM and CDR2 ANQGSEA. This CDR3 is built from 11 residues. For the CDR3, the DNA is TGCAGCGCAGACATTGGAAACACCATATATTTT. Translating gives CSADIGNTIYF.

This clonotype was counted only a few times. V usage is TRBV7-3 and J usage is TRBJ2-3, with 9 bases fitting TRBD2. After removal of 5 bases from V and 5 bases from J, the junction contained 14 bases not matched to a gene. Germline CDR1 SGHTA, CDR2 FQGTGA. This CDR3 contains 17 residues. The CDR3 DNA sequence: TGTGCCAGCAGCCAAGACCCAAGCGGGGGGTTGAGAGATACGCAGTATTTT. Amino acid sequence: CASSQDPSGGLRDTQYF.

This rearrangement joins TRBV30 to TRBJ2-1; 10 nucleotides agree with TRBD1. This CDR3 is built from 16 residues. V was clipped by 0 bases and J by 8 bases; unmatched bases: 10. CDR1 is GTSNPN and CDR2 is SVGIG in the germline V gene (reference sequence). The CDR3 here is CAWSVPGTGALDEQFF. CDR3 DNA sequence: TGTGCCTGGAGTGTACCGGGGACAGGGGCGTTGGATGAGCAGTTCTTC. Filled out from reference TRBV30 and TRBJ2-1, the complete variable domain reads SQTIHQWPATLVQPVGSPLSLECTVEGTSNPNLYWYRQAAGRGLQLLFYSVGIGQISSEVPQNLSASRPQDRQFILSSKKLLLSDSGFYLCAWSVPGTGALDEQFFGPGTRLTVL.

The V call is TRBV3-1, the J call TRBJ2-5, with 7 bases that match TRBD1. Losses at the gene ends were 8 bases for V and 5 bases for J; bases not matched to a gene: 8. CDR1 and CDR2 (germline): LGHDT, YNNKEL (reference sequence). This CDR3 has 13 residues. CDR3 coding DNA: TGTGCCAGCGCCGGACAGGCCCGGGAGACCCAGTACTTC. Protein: CASAGQARETQYF.

CDR3 amino acids: CASRAMQQETQYF. DNA of the CDR3: TGCGCCAGCAGAGCGATGCAGCAAGAGACCCAGTACTTC. This chain uses TRBV10-2 with TRBJ2-5; D remains ambiguous. In germline, CDR1 is WSHSY, CDR2 SAAADI. The CDR3 runs to 13 residues. V was pared by 6 bases and J by 2 bases, with 10 bases between.

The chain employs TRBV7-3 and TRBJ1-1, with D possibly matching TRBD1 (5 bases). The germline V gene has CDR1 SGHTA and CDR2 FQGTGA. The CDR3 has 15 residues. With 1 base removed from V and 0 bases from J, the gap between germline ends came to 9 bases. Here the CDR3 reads CASSLKATVNTEAFF. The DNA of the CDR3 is TGTGCCAGCAGCTTAAAAGCGACAGTGAACACTGAAGCTTTCTTT.